The clone carrying this T cell receptor (beta chain) has just one count. The antigen is unknown. The data were taken from a study of T cell responses to AZD1222 COVID-19 vaccine. Study results and limitations: Unmutated variant regions are reportedly the target of nearly half of TCRs that are spike-specific. When two AZD1222 doses had been given, Spike-specific TCR breadth and depth rose. Only 5 to 7 AZD1222 recipients were seropositive at baseline. The donors showed a predominance of white British ancestry and of females, with possible underestimation of clonal diversity.

Repertoires were generated with immunoSEQ multiplex PCR, while TCRdb's copy carries only in-frame clones and drops some. The repertoire consists of roughly 70,000 clones, with under 95% occurring once and the leading ten covering 6.3%. The receptor was isolated from an adult who received the MenACWY meningococcal vaccine as a control. The sample consisted of peripheral blood, taken 28 days after the second dose of the MenACWY control vaccine.

CDR3 protein: CASSSAQMNTEAFF. CDR3 DNA sequence: TGTGCCAGCAGTTCAGCTCAAATGAACACTGAAGCTTTCTTT. This sequence joins TRBV27 and TRBJ1-1; the D is unclear. The length of the CDR3 is 14 residues. V was pared by 4 bases and J by 0 bases, with 9 bases between. From germline, CDR1 is MNHEY and CDR2 SMNVEV (reference sequence).